This TCR beta chain was recorded in a study of cytomegalovirus exposure and HLA in healthy donors (dated 2017 in TCRdb). About the study as a whole: An earlier analysis of some 620 of the donors reported around 280 Gb of sequence data and 117 million unique TCR beta sequences obtained from approximately 180 million T cells. Approximately 330 gigabases of sequencing data and roughly 81 million unique TCR sequences made up an early release that covered approximately 700 HLA-typed donors. Among the roughly 380 genotyped donors, approximately 77% belonged to the genetic ancestry cluster associated with self-reported Caucasian donors. The aim of the study was to test whether cataloging public T cell receptors could identify signatures of past pathogen exposure. The study profiled the T cell repertoires of fewer than 850 subjects by immunosequencing and related them to cytomegalovirus serostatus. Along with the roughly 670-subject first cohort, a separate validation cohort of 120 different subjects was used. High-throughput TCR immunosequencing, statistical association of individual TCRs with disease status, and machine learning were combined to predict cytomegalovirus infection status. A later analysis re-analyzed previously published TCR beta repertoires from several hundred donors and added high-resolution HLA genotyping to study TCR occurrence patterns. The later analysis used no new phenotypic data to find candidate immune exposures, relying instead on TCR beta sequences and their occurrence across donors. In an earlier analysis of 587 of the donors, high-throughput TCR beta sequencing was used to judge whether each TCR beta V gene segment behaved as functional or pseudogenic. Donor age, sex, ethnicity and CMV serostatus were collected together with the repertoire data. A later genetic analysis took genome-wide SNP genotypes for about three fifths of the roughly 670 donors and used that subset as a discovery cohort. All discovery cohort repertoires had been generated using a single sequencing platform. Class I and class II HLA loci were covered by the typing at four-digit resolution. Typing coverage differed by locus: A, B, C, DRB1 and DQB1 were typed in about 629-630 donors, DQA1 in 500 to 550, DPA1 in 600 to 610, and DPB1 in approximately 450. Roughly 5 DR-DQ haplotypes were treated as single units for association and clustering because of strong linkage in the cohort. On average, around 200,000 unique TCR beta nucleotide sequences were sequenced per donor among 398 genotyped donors of the cohort, with 15% to 20% of those sequences being non-productive.

V is cut back by 3 bases and J by 4 bases, with 5 bases in the junction unmatched. In the germline V gene, CDR1 corresponds to SGHRS and CDR2 to YFSETQ. CDR3 length: 14 amino acids, cysteine to phenylalanine. Here the CDR3 DNA is all that survives: 42 bases in frame from base 1. The cohort comprised under 700 healthy bone marrow donors. At the time of sampling, all cohort members were nominally healthy, though unrecorded immune exposures were likely present. The donor tested CMV seronegative and was one of the 352 seronegative cohort members. A peripheral blood sample was collected from each donor, and TCR beta sequencing was performed on peripheral blood mononuclear cells. The Qiagen DNeasy Blood Extraction Kit was used to extract genomic DNA from the blood cell samples. Library prep was done by the immunoSEQ multiplex PCR assay. The multiplex PCR relied on a mix of 60 forward primers for TCR Vbeta segments and 13 reverse primers for TCR Jbeta segments. The CDR3 region of rearranged TCR beta genes was amplified from genomic DNA by a multiplex PCR assay. The Illumina HiSeq System was used to sequence the amplified TCR beta libraries as 87-base-pair reads. The authors processed their data as follows. Across the 670 or so repertoires, a later analysis counted roughly 77 million unique TCR beta chains, some 11 million of which were shared by at least two donors. A nearest-neighbor algorithm error-corrected the raw reads and collapsed the reads into unique sequences, merging closely related sequences to remove PCR and sequencing errors. V, D and J gene segments were assigned by aligning CDR3 sequences to IMGT reference sequences. Each retained sequence needed at least a six-nucleotide match to both a V gene segment and a J gene segment. A rearrangement was called productive if the CDR3 had no stop codons and remained in frame with V and J, and every other rearrangement was called non-productive. CDR3 was defined according to IMGT convention as the region running from the second conserved V-encoded cysteine to the conserved J-encoded phenylalanine. The earlier analysis of 587 of the donors excluded sequences that lacked an unambiguous match to a single V gene segment. An earlier analysis of 500 to 700 of the donors classified V segments as functional when productive rearrangements were above 56.7% and as segregating when the standard deviation between donors was above 5%. A statistical classification framework was built to diagnose cytomegalovirus status from the catalog of TCR beta chain sequences. V and J gene assignment, in a later analysis, came from comparing TCR nucleotide sequences with IMGT/GENE-DB human TR gene sequences. In a later analysis, CDR3 sequences and most-parsimonious VDJ recombination scenarios were assigned using the TCRdist pipeline. A later analysis defined each TCR beta chain by its CDR3 amino acid sequence plus V-gene family, and excluded reads lacking a unique V-gene family. To address suspected cross-contamination and a sequencing artifact, a later analysis removed some 620 highly shared, low-generation-probability nucleotide sequences. In a later analysis, a clonal expansion index was calculated for each public chain from normalized within-repertoire ranks of inferred template counts. In a later analysis, generation probabilities were computed with a VDJ recombination model fitted to out-of-frame rearrangements, and the resulting probabilities were checked against IGoR. Hypergeometric tests were used in a later analysis to score TCR-TCR, TCR-HLA and TCR-CMV co-occurrence, with a repertoire-size bias correction applied to the TCR pairs. A later analysis estimated false discovery rates by permuting HLA or CMV assignments 20 times. A later analysis grouped co-occurring TCRs with DBSCAN, adding TCRdist sequence similarity when clustering within HLA-allele-positive subsets. Repertoires with fewer than 30,000 or more than 120,000 public chains were left out of co-occurrence clustering, as were about 5 repertoires with anomalous nucleotide sharing. What TCRdb holds here is the immuneACCESS table cut down to in-frame rearrangements. Part of the clones is not present; checked against another copy, under half of the missing clones reflect an unresolved V gene, and the others are unexplained. V and J calls and clone size are copied from that table; D and trimming were computed from the DNA. The sample table holds around 150,000 clones, of which approximately 71% were seen once. The ten largest clones add up to 2% to 2.5% of the sample.

General findings and caveats noted by the study authors: The presence/absence analyses assumed that sequencing depth was roughly uniform across donors, and that assumption may not be true. Compared with the 666-donor mean, donors in an Asian-associated ancestry cluster had fewer N-insertions in productive TCRs, according to a later genetic analysis. Some IMGT-functional V segments, including TRBV6-2 and TRBV6-3, could not be told apart with the 87-base-pair reads, so those segments were excluded. In a later analysis, around 17,000 TCR beta sequences were associated with specific HLA alleles at a false discovery rate of 0.05. A group of highly shared sequence variants was considered likely to be a technical artifact of the sequencing pipeline. Across donors, most TCR sequences were observed very rarely, whereas some public TCRs were present in many individuals. Immune exposure information for the cohort was limited to CMV serostatus. Because counts were too low, about 15 rarely observed V segments, including chromosome 9 orphons, were left out of the earlier analysis of 500 to 650 of the donors. Because HLA typing was missing for some donors at each locus, association tests included only the typed subset. Most CMV-associated TCR beta chains appeared to be HLA-restricted in a later analysis, and the HLA associations seemed to be driven largely by CMV exposure. The study gave a list of 150 to 200 TCR beta chains associated with cytomegalovirus. In an earlier analysis of approximately 590 of the donors, most TCR beta V segments appeared in productive rearrangements about 90% or about 30% of the time, broadly matching IMGT annotations. The cohort was sequenced for TCR beta chains only, and without alpha or paired-chain data the features that could be detected were limited. In vitro tests confirmed that three of the cytomegalovirus-associated TCR beta chains recognize cytomegalovirus antigens. The classifier was reported to diagnose cytomegalovirus status with high specificity and sensitivity in both the original and validation cohorts. According to the authors, the approach could potentially be generalized to other disease states and immunological phenotypes. A further reported finding was that TCR beta sequences accurately predicted the HLA-A and HLA-B alleles for most subjects in the first cohort. Linkage disequilibrium might explain the correlated functional status among segregating V segments, but an unknown experimental factor could not be excluded. According to a later analysis, parvovirus B19, influenza, CMV and Epstein-Barr virus appeared linked to several top co-occurrence clusters. Strong co-occurrence of HLA alleles, especially DR and DQ, made assigning TCR associations to individual alleles difficult. Compared with equally common non-associated chains, HLA-associated TCR beta chains in a later analysis were more clonally expanded and had lower generation probabilities. In a later genetic analysis, a missense DCLRE1C variant was associated with V-gene and J-gene trimming of TCR beta chains, and the association was replicated in an independent cohort. In a later analysis, TCR association rates were found to vary across HLA loci, with the most associated TCRs seen for DRB1 alleles and the fewest for HLA-C alleles.

Remarks on this clone: Its antigen remains undetermined. No much larger clone exists at a distance of one base, and base qualities are not known.

The rearranged segments are TRBV5-1 and TRBJ2-7; a stretch of 9 junction bases matches TRBD2. The sequencing input was PBMCs. This receptor was identified in a man aged 25 to 40 in good health and CMV-seronegative. The sequenced DNA is TGCGCCAGCAGCTCTAGCGGGGCCCCTTACGAGCAGTACTTC. Its translation reads: CASSSSGAPYEQYF. Where the CDR3 stops, the reference TRBV5-1 and TRBJ2-7 genes take over; the full variable domain is KAGVTQTPRYLIKTRGQQVTLSCSPISGHRSVSWYQQTPGQGLQFLFEYFSETQRNKGNFPGRFSGRQFSNSRSEMNVSTLELGDSALYLCASSSSGAPYEQYFGPGTRLTVT.